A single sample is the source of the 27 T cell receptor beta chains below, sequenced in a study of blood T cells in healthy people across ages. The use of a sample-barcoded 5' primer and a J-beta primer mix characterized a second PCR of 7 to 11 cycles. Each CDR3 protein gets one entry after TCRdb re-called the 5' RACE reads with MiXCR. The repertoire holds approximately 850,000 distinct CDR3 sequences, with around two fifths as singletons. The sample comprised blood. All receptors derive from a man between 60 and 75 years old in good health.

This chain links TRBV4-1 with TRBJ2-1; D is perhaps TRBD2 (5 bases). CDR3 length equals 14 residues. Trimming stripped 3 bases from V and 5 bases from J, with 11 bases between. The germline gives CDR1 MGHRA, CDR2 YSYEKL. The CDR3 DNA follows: TGCGCCAGCAGCCACGCCACAGCGGACAATGAGCAGTTCTTC. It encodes CASSHATADNEQFF.

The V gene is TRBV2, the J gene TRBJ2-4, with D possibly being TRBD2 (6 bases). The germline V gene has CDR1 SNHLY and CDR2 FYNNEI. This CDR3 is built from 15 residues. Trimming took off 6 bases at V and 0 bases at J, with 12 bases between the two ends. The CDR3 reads CASRSLGGAKNIQYF. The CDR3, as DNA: TGTGCCAGCAGGTCCCTGGGGGGAGCCAAAAACATTCAGTACTTC.

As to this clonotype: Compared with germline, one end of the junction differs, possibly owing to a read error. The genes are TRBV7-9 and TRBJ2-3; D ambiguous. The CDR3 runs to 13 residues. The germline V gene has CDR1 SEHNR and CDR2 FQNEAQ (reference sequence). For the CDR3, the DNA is TGTGTCAGCAACGATAGAATATCAGATACGCAGTATTTT. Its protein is CVSNDRISDTQYF.

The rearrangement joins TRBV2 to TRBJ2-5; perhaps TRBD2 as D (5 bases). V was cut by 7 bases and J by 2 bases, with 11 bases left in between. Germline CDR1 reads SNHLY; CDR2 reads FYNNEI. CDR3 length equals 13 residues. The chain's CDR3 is CASKWESQETQYF. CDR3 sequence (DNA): TGTGCCAGCAAGTGGGAGAGTCAAGAGACCCAGTACTTC. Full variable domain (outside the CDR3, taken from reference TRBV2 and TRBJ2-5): EPEVTQTPSHQVTQMGQEVILRCVPISNHLYFYWYRQILGQKVEFLVSFYNNEISEKSEIFDDQFSVERPDGSNFTLKIRSTKLEDSAMYFCASKWESQETQYFGPGTRLLVL.

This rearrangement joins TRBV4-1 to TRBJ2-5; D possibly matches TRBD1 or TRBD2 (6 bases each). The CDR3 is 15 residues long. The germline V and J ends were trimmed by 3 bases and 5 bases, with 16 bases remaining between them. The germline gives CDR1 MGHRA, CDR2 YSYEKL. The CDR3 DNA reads TGCGCCAGCAGCCATCCAAGGGGGGCTGGGGAGACCCAGTACTTC. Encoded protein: CASSHPRGAGETQYF.

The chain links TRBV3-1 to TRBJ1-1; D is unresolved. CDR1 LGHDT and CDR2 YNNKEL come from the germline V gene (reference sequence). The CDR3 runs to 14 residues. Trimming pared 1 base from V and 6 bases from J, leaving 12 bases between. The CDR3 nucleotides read TGTGCCAGCAGCCAAGCGGGGTGGAGCGCTGAAGCTTTCTTT. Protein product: CASSQAGWSAEAFF. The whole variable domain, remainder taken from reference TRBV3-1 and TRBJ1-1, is DTAVSQTPKYLVTQMGNDKSIKCEQNLGHDTMYWYKQDSKKFLKIMFSYNNKELIINETVPNRFSPKSPDKAHLNLHINSLELGDSAVYFCASSQAGWSAEAFFGQGTRLTVV.

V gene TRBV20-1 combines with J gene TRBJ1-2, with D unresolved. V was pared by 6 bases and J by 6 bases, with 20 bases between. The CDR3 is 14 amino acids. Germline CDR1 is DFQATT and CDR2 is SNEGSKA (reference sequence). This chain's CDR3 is CSAPRSKVADGYTF. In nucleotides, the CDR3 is TGCAGTGCCCCCCGGTCCAAGGTTGCCGATGGCTACACCTTC.

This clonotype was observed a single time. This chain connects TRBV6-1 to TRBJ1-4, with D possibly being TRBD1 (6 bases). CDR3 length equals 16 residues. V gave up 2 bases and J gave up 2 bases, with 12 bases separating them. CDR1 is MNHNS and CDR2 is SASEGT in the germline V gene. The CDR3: CASSEFHRETNEKLFF. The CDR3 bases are TGTGCCAGCAGTGAATTTCACAGGGAGACTAATGAAAAACTGTTTTTT.

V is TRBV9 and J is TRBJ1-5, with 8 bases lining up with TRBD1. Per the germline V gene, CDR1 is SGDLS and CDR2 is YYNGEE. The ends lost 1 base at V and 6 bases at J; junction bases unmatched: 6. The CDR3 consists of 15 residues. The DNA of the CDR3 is TGTGCCAGCAGCGTATCAGGGGGCGTTGGTCAGCCCCAGCATTTT. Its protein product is CASSVSGGVGQPQHF. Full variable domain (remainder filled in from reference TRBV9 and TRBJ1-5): DSGVTQTPKHLITATGQRVTLRCSPRSGDLSVYWYQQSLDQGLQFLIQYYNGEERAKGNILERFSAQQFPDLHSELNLSSLELGDSALYFCASSVSGGVGQPQHFGDGTRLSIL.

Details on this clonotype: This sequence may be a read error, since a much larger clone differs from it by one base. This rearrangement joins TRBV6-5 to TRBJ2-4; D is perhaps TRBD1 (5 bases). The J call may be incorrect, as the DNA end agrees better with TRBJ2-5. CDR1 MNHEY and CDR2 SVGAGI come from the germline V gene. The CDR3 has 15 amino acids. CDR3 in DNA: TGTGCCAACAGGCAAGGAGAGGCTATAAAAGAGACCCAGTACTTC. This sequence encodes CANRQGEAIKETQYF.

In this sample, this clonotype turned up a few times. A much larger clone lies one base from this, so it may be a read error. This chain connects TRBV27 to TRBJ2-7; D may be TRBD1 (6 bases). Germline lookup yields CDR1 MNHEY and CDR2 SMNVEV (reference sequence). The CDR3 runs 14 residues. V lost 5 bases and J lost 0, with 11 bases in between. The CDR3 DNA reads TGTGCCAGCAGTCCCTGGGACACCTCCTACGAGCAGTACTTC. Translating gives CASSPWDTSYEQYF.

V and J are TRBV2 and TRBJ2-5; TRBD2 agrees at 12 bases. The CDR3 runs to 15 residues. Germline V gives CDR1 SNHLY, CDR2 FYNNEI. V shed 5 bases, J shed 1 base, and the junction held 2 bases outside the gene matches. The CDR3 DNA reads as TGTGCCAGCAGTCGGACTAGCGGGGTCCAAGAGACCCAGTACTTC. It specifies CASSRTSGVQETQYF.

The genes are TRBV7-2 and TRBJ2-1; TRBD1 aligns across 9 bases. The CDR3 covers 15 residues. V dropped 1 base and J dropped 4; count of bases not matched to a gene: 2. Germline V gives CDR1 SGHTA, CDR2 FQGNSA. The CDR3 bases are TGTGCCAGCAGCTTAGGAGGACAGGGGTACAATGAGCAGTTCTTC. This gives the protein CASSLGGQGYNEQFF.

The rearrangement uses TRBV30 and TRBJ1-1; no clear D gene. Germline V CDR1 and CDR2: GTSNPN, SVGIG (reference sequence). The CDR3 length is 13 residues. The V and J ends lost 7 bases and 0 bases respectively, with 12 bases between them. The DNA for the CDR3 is TGTGCCTTCGACATACGAATGAACACTGAAGCTTTCTTT. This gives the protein CAFDIRMNTEAFF.

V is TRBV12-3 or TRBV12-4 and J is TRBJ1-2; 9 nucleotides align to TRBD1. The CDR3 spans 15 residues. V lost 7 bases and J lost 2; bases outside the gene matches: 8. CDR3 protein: CASTRGTGNNYGYTF. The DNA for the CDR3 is TGTGCCAGCACCCGGGGGACAGGGAACAACTATGGCTACACCTTC.

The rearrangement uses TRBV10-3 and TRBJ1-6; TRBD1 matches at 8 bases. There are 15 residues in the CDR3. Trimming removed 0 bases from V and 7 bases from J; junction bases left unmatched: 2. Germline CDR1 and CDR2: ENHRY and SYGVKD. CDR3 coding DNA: TGTGCCATCAGTGAGTCGAGACAGGGGAATTCACCCCTCCACTTT. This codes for CAISESRQGNSPLHF.

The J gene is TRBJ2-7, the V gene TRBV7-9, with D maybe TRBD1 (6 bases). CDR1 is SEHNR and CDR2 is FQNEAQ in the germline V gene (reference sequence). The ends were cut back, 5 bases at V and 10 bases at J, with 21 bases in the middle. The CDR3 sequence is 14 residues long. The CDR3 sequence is CASSPAGAHSTQYF. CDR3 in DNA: TGTGCCAGCAGCCCCGCAGGGGCCCATAGTACCCAGTACTTC.

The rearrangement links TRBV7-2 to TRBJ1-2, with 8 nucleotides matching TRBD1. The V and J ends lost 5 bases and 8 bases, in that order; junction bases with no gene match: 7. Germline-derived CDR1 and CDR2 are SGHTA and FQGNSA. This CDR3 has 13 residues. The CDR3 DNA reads TGTGCCAGCAGCGTGGACAGGGCTAGCGGCTACACCTTC. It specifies CASSVDRASGYTF.

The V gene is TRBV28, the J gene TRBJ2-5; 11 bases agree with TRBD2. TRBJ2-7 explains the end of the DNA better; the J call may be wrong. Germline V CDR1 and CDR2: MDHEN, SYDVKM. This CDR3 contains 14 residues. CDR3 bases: TGTGCCAGCAGATCCCTAGCGGGGGGAGGCGAGCAGTACTTC. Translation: CASRSLAGGGEQYF.

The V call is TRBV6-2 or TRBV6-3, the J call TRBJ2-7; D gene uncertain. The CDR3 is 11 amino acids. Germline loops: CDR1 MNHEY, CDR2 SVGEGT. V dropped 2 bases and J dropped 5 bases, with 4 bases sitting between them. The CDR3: CASSYPHEQYF. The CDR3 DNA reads TGTGCCAGCAGTTACCCCCACGAGCAGTACTTC.

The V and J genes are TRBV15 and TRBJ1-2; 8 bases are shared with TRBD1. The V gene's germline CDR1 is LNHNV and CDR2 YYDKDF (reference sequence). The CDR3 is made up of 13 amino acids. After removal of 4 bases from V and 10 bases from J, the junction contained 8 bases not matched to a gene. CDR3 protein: CATSTGGGNAYTF. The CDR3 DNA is TGTGCCACCAGCACAGGGGGCGGTAATGCCTACACCTTC.

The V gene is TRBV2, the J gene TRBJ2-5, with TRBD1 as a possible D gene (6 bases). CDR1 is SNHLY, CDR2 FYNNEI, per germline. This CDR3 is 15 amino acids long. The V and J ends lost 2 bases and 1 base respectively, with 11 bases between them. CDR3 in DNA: TGTGCCAGCAGTGAACAACCGACAGGCCAAGAGACCCAGTACTTC. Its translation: CASSEQPTGQETQYF.

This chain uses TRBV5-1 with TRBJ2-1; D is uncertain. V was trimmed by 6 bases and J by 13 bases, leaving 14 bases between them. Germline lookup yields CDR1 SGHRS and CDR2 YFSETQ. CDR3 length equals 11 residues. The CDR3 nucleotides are TGCGCCAGCATCGAGGCAGAGACCCAGTTCTTC. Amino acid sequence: CASIEAETQFF.

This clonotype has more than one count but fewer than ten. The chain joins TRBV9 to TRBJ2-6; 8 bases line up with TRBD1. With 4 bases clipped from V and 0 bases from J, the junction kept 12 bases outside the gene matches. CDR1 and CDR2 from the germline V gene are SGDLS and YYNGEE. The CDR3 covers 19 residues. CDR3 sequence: CASSRTWGQEHSGANVLTF. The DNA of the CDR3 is TGTGCCAGCAGCCGAACCTGGGGACAGGAACACTCTGGGGCCAACGTCCTGACTTTC.

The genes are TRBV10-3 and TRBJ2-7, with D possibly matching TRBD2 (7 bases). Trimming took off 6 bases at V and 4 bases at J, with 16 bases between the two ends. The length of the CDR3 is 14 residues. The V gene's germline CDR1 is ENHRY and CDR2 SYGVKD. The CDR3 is CAISGGGGSYEQYF. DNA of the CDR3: TGTGCCATCAGCGGGGGCGGGGGATCTTACGAGCAGTACTTC.

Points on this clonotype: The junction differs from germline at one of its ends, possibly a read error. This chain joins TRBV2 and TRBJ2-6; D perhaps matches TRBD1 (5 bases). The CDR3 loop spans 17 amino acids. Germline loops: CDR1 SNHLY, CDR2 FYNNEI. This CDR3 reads CASSEAHPASGANVMTF. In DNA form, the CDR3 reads TGTGCCAGCAGTGAAGCGCATCCGGCCTCTGGGGCCAACGTCATGACTTTC.

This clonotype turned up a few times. DNA for the CDR3: TGCGCCAGCAGCCAAGATCGGGGATCAAATGAAAAACTGTTTTTT. Translation gives CASSQDRGSNEKLFF. This chain joins TRBV4-3 and TRBJ1-4; D is unresolved. The CDR3 loop spans 15 amino acids. In germline, CDR1 is LGHNA, CDR2 YSLEER. V lost 0 bases, J lost 5 bases, and 10 bases lay in between.